The 5 T cell receptor beta chains presented below share a single source sample, sequenced in a study of spatial heterogeneity in lung cancer. The time point: sample taken at primary tumor resection. Unsorted whole RNA samples from tumor, nontumor lung or frozen PBMC were sequenced. MiXCR, applied by TCRdb to the 5' RACE reads, yields one record per CDR3 protein. Of around 87,000 distinct CDR3 sequences listed, approximately 12% were seen once; the top ten hold about two fifths. The specimen was PBMCs, collected at surgery. Source of these receptors: a male donor with early-stage non-small cell lung cancer.

J is TRBJ2-5 and V is TRBV28; TRBD1 matches at 10 bases. This CDR3 region has 16 residues. The junction had 11 bases not matched to a gene; V was cut back by 8 bases and J by 2 bases. Per the germline V gene, CDR1 is MDHEN and CDR2 is SYDVKM. CDR3 in amino acids: CASSWTGGRRQETQYF. CDR3 DNA: TGTGCCAGCTCATGGACAGGGGGGAGGAGGCAAGAGACCCAGTACTTC.

This clonotype was seen more than once but under ten times. V and J are TRBV6-6 and TRBJ2-1; possibly TRBD1 for D (5 bases). With 1 base removed from V and 8 bases from J, the gap between germline ends came to 6 bases. Germline values: CDR1 MNHNY, CDR2 SVGAGI (reference sequence). This CDR3 contains 12 residues. The DNA of the CDR3 is TGTGCCAGCAGTTACTGGGGCGATGAGCAGTTCTTC. Amino acids: CASSYWGDEQFF.

This clonotype has only a few counts. This chain links TRBV7-2 with TRBJ2-1; D gene uncertain. With 1 base removed from V and 6 bases from J, the gap between germline ends came to 4 bases. Germline V CDR1 and CDR2: SGHTA, FQGNSA. This CDR3 has 12 amino acids. CDR3 in DNA: TGTGCCAGCAGCTTAGACACCAATGAGCAGTTCTTC. It translates to CASSLDTNEQFF. The full variable domain, in which reference TRBV7-2 and TRBJ2-1 provide the parts outside the CDR3, is GAGVSQSPSNKVTEKGKDVELRCDPISGHTALYWYRQSLGQGLEFLIYFQGNSAPDKSGLPSDRFSAERTGGSVSTLTIQRTQQEDSAVYLCASSLDTNEQFFGPGTRLTVL.

This clonotype has just a few counts. V usage is TRBV7-2 and J usage is TRBJ2-5, with 10 nucleotides matching TRBD1. The CDR3 is 15 residues long. CDR1 SGHTA and CDR2 FQGNSA come from the germline V gene. J lost 5 bases, V lost 6 bases, and 9 bases had no gene match. CDR3 coding DNA: TGTGCCAGCAGACCCTGGACAGGGGGGAAGGAGACCCAGTACTTC. It translates to CASRPWTGGKETQYF.

The table lists this clonotype with many counts. V usage is TRBV7-2 and J usage is TRBJ2-7; TRBD2 matches 8 bases. V lost 5 bases and J lost 3; bases outside the gene matches: 6. CDR1 and CDR2 from the germline V gene are SGHTA and FQGNSA. There are 14 residues in the CDR3. CDR3 nucleotides: TGTGCCAGCAGCCCAGTAGCGGGGTACTACGAGCAGTACTTC. This translates into CASSPVAGYYEQYF.